This is a list of T cell receptor beta chains from one sample in a study of T cell repertoires in cytomegalovirus infection. Each CDR3 protein is one row after TCRdb ran MiXCR on the reads. The repertoire has more than 150,000 distinct CDR3 sequences, approximately 28% of them found once; the top ten carry 31%. The sample was PBMCs. These receptor sequences come from a human donor in good health (CMV status not recorded). Some clones in this sample may be carry-over from other donors' samples. The CDR3 runs from the conserved cysteine through the conserved F or W. A D gene is named only where the DNA matches it firmly. Size tells how often a clone was seen (once, few, many) or the class of an expanded clone, and some rows leave it out.

j_call,d_call,v_call,clone_size,cdr3_aa,cdr3_nt
TRBJ1-1,-,TRBV7-9,few,CASSLGTNEAFF,TGTGCCAGCAGCTTAGGTACGAATGAAGCTTTCTTT
TRBJ2-5,-,TRBV18,-,CASSPNFQETQYF,TGTGCCAGCTCACCGAACTTCCAAGAGACCCAGTACTTC
TRBJ1-5,-,TRBV23-1,-,CATGRGARQVGDQPQHF,TGCGCCACAGGAAGGGGAGCCCGACAGGTGGGGGATCAGCCCCAGCATTTT
TRBJ1-1,-,TRBV11-1,few,CASSRLQGPTEAFF,TGTGCCAGCAGCCGTCTACAGGGACCCACTGAAGCTTTCTTT
TRBJ2-1,TRBD2,TRBV5-5,many,CASSLGLGYNNEQFF,TGTGCCAGCAGCCTGGGACTAGGATATAACAATGAGCAGTTCTTC
TRBJ2-1,-,TRBV5-4,-,CASSRGLNEQFF,TGTGCCAGCAGCCGCGGACTTAATGAGCAGTTCTTC
TRBJ2-7,-,TRBV29-1,few,CSVDRGGSSYEQYF,TGCAGCGTTGACAGAGGAGGGAGCTCCTACGAGCAGTACTTC
TRBJ1-2,-,TRBV9,-,CASSALYGYTF,TGTGCCAGCAGCGCATTATATGGCTACACCTTC
TRBJ2-7,-,TRBV2,once,CASSPLGRDYEQYF,TGTGCCAGCAGTCCGCTCGGACGGGATTACGAGCAGTACTTC
TRBJ2-5,-,TRBV11-2,-,CASSPRGGVEETQYF,TGTGCCAGCAGCCCGCGCGGTGGGGTTGAAGAGACCCAGTACTTC